The clone carrying this TCR beta chain was seen at least ten times. Germline loops: CDR1 MGHRA, CDR2 YSYEKL. This CDR3 has 17 residues. V lost 2 bases, J lost 1 base, and 5 bases stayed unmatched. This sample is part of a study of T cells after yellow fever vaccination. A universal primer site and UMIs were added as TCR cDNA was made by 5'RACE template switching. TCRdb ran MiXCR on the 5' RACE reads and lists one entry per CDR3 protein. The table shows over 250,000 distinct CDR3 sequences, with roughly 4.3% occurring only once. The V call is TRBV4-1, the J call TRBJ1-4; TRBD1 aligns across 9 bases. This TCR came from a young man who received the YFV17D yellow fever vaccine. The sample here was PBMCs, taken 5 days after the yellow fever booster vaccination. The CDR3 is CASSQRTGGVTNEKLFF. CDR3 in DNA: TGCGCCAGCAGCCAACGCACAGGGGGCGTAACTAATGAAAAACTGTTTTTT.